The 25 T cell receptor beta chains presented below share a single source sample, sequenced in a study of CD8+ T cells in alopecia areata (dated by TCRdb to the late 2010s). The treatment or condition label of this sample denotes: oral pan-JAK inhibitor, 5-10 mg twice daily. Libraries were constructed by the immunoSEQ multiplex PCR assay. For TCR sequencing, RNA was extracted from every sample and reverse transcribed into cDNA to serve as template. TCRdb obtained this table from immuneACCESS and retained in-frame rearrangements with V and J assigned. These tables miss some clones; where compared with another copy, unresolved V genes account for less than half of the shortfall, and the remainder is unexplained. In all, the sample holds about 64,000 clones, and more than 45% of those were seen once. Of the sample, roughly 22% is held by the ten largest clones. This material consisted of CD8+ T cells sorted from blood, taken at approximately week 36, from a patient treated with tofacitinib. The receptors were sampled from a human donor with alopecia areata.

The V and J genes are TRBV30 and TRBJ2-5, with TRBD2 as a possible D gene (5 bases). Germline CDR1 reads GTSNPN; CDR2 reads SVGIG (reference sequence). The V gene lost 0 bases and the J gene lost 4 bases, with 12 bases spanning the gap. The CDR3 length is 14 residues. CDR3 protein: CAWSVLGLIETQYF. In DNA, the CDR3 is TGTGCCTGGAGTGTACTAGGCCTAATAGAGACCCAGTACTTC.

This clone has only a few counts. The chain employs TRBV5-1 and TRBJ2-7, with 8 positions matching TRBD2. V was clipped by 6 bases and J by 4 bases; unmatched bases: 9. CDR1 and CDR2 (germline): SGHRS, YFSETQ. The CDR3 runs 14 residues. CDR3 loop: CASTRGAGEYEQYF. The CDR3 nucleotides are TGCGCCAGCACACGGGGAGCGGGAGAGTACGAGCAGTACTTC.

The chain uses TRBV2 and TRBJ2-2, with TRBD2 identical over 10 bases. The junction had 5 bases not matched to a gene; V was cut back by 1 base and J by 6 bases. Germline loops: CDR1 SNHLY, CDR2 FYNNEI. The CDR3 has 16 residues. The CDR3 bases are TGTGCCAGCAGTGAAGGGTTCGGGACTAGCGCCGGGGAGCTGTTTTTT. Protein sequence: CASSEGFGTSAGELFF. The whole variable domain, remainder taken from reference TRBV2 and TRBJ2-2, is EPEVTQTPSHQVTQMGQEVILRCVPISNHLYFYWYRQILGQKVEFLVSFYNNEISEKSEIFDDQFSVERPDGSNFTLKIRSTKLEDSAMYFCASSEGFGTSAGELFFGEGSRLTVL.

This clone was picked up a small number of times. The chain has TRBV19 and TRBJ2-1; 7 nucleotides align to TRBD1. The CDR3 is 12 residues long. Losses at the gene ends were 10 bases for V and 7 bases for J; bases not matched to a gene: 7. Germline values: CDR1 LNHDA, CDR2 SQIVND (reference sequence). In nucleotides, the CDR3 is TGTGCCACCCGCAGGGGGTGGAATGAGCAGTTCTTC. Its translation is CATRRGWNEQFF.

The table lists this clone with a few counts. The chain is built from TRBV6-1 and TRBJ2-7; a weak D match, TRBD1 (5 bases). The CDR3 totals 16 residues. The germline CDR1 and CDR2 sequences are MNHNS and SASEGT. V was cut by 1 base and J by 6 bases, with 19 bases left in between. The CDR3 nucleotides are TGTGCCAGCAGTGAAGATGTTTGGCAGGGCACTGGCGAGCAGTACTTC. Its protein is CASSEDVWQGTGEQYF.

The chain is built from TRBV12-5 and TRBJ1-1; 7 bases are shared with TRBD1. Germline CDR1 is LGHNT and CDR2 is FRNRAP. Trimming took 7 bases from V and 6 from J; bases not matched to a gene: 5. The CDR3 runs to 12 residues. Written as DNA, the CDR3 is TGTGCTAGTGCCGTTGGACAGGCTGAAGCTTTCTTT. Its translation: CASAVGQAEAFF.

This clone occurred once. J is TRBJ1-2 and V is TRBV7-9; 9 bases align to TRBD1. Germline CDR1 is SEHNR and CDR2 is FQNEAQ (reference sequence). V was clipped by 1 base and J by 6 bases; unmatched bases: 3. This CDR3 contains 14 residues. For the CDR3, the DNA is TGTGCCAGCAGCTTAGGGACAGGGGCAGATGGCTACACCTTC. It yields the protein CASSLGTGADGYTF.

This chain uses TRBV10-2 with TRBJ2-3, with D maybe TRBD2 (5 bases). The V end was cut by 9 bases, the J end by 4 bases, with 11 bases between. Germline V lookup: CDR1 WSHSY, CDR2 SAAADI. CDR3 length equals 12 residues. This chain's CDR3 is CASGFGADTQYF. CDR3 nucleotide sequence: TGCGCCAGTGGCTTCGGGGCAGATACGCAGTATTTT.

The chain is built from TRBV30 and TRBJ2-7; 9 bases match TRBD1. This CDR3 comprises 11 residues. Germline CDR1 reads GTSNPN; CDR2 reads SVGIG (reference sequence). J gave up 6 bases and V 8 bases, and 5 bases lay outside the gene matches. The CDR3 nucleotides are TGTGCCCACCGGACAGGGGCCGAGCAGTACTTC. Translated, it gives CAHRTGAEQYF.

This clone has only a few counts. This chain links TRBV9 with TRBJ1-5; 7 bases line up with TRBD1. CDR3 length: 14 amino acids. Germline V gives CDR1 SGDLS, CDR2 YYNGEE. Trimming took 3 bases from V and 2 from J; bases not matched to a gene: 2. CDR3 in amino acids: CASSAQGGNQPQHF. The CDR3 DNA sequence: TGTGCCAGCAGCGCCCAGGGGGGCAATCAGCCCCAGCATTTT.

This chain connects TRBV14 to TRBJ1-1; D is unresolved. With 5 bases removed from V and 5 bases from J, the gap between germline ends came to 9 bases. The germline V gene has CDR1 SGHDN and CDR2 FVKESK. This CDR3 has 12 residues. CDR3 DNA sequence: TGTGCCAGCAGCGCTTACCGGACTGAAGCTTTCTTT. This encodes CASSAYRTEAFF.

This chain links TRBV5-1 with TRBJ2-6, with 9 bases fitting TRBD1. V lost 4 bases to trimming and J lost 4 bases; unmatched junction nucleotides: 6. Germline CDR1 reads SGHRS; CDR2 reads YFSETQ. The CDR3 totals 16 residues. CDR3 DNA sequence: TGCGCCAGCAGCAGGGACAGGGACGCCGGGGCCAACGTCCTGACTTTC. This encodes CASSRDRDAGANVLTF. Full variable domain (outside the CDR3, taken from reference TRBV5-1 and TRBJ2-6): KAGVTQTPRYLIKTRGQQVTLSCSPISGHRSVSWYQQTPGQGLQFLFEYFSETQRNKGNFPGRFSGRQFSNSRSEMNVSTLELGDSALYLCASSRDRDAGANVLTFGAGSRLTVL.

This clone was detected only once. This rearrangement joins TRBV4-3 to TRBJ2-7, with 8 bases that match TRBD2. The CDR3 contains 15 residues. The V and J ends lost 2 bases and 2 bases, in that order; junction bases with no gene match: 5. Germline V lookup: CDR1 LGHNA, CDR2 YSLEER. This CDR3 is CASSQTSGGAYEQYF. The CDR3 DNA reads as TGCGCCAGCAGCCAAACTAGCGGAGGGGCCTACGAGCAGTACTTC.

Only a few counts were recorded for this clone. The chain couples TRBV2 to TRBJ2-1; unclear D gene. The germline V and J ends were trimmed by 8 bases and 8 bases, with 7 bases remaining between them. This CDR3 has 10 amino acids. The germline V gene has CDR1 SNHLY and CDR2 FYNNEI. CDR3 sequence reads: CASLFDEQFF. Here the CDR3 DNA reads TGTGCCAGCTTGTTCGATGAGCAGTTCTTC.

J is TRBJ2-5 and V is TRBV4-1; 7 positions agree with TRBD1. The germline V gene encodes CDR1 MGHRA and CDR2 YSYEKL. Unmatched junction bases numbered 3, after V lost 0 bases and J lost 5 bases. CDR3 length: 14 amino acids. The CDR3 region is CASSQDTGEETQYF. DNA for the CDR3: TGCGCCAGCAGCCAAGATACAGGGGAGGAGACCCAGTACTTC.

Only a few counts were recorded for this clone. This sequence joins TRBV29-1 and TRBJ2-7, with D possibly being TRBD2 (5 bases). The CDR3 spans 11 residues. V was trimmed by 6 bases and J by 2 bases, leaving 8 bases between them. Per germline, CDR1 SQVTM and CDR2 ANQGSEA. DNA for the CDR3: TGCAGCGTGATCGGGACCTACGAGCAGTACTTC. This encodes CSVIGTYEQYF.

The chain combines TRBV29-1 with TRBJ2-3, with D possibly matching TRBD1 (7 bases). Trimming stripped 6 bases from V and 7 bases from J, with 11 bases between. Germline V gene lookup returns CDR1 SQVTM and CDR2 ANQGSEA. The CDR3 has 11 amino acids. For the CDR3, the DNA is TGCAGCGTCCAGGGGGGAAATACGCAGTATTTT. Translating it yields CSVQGGNTQYF.

This clone was recorded a few times. The genes are TRBV4-3 and TRBJ2-1; maybe TRBD1 (5 bases). Germline CDR1 reads LGHNA; CDR2 reads YSLEER. This CDR3 is 14 amino acids long. The ends were cut back, 1 base at V and 3 bases at J, with 7 bases in the middle. The CDR3: CASSQGGSYNEQFF. In DNA, the CDR3 is TGCGCCAGCAGCCAAGGGGGCAGCTACAATGAGCAGTTCTTC.

The chain employs TRBV7-9 and TRBJ2-1, with TRBD2 identical over 9 bases. Germline V CDR1 and CDR2: SEHNR, FQNEAQ (reference sequence). CDR3 length: 15 amino acids. The ends lost 1 base at V and 4 bases at J; junction bases unmatched: 2. The CDR3 DNA reads TGTGCCAGCAGCTTAGGCCTAGCGGGGTACAATGAGCAGTTCTTC. Protein: CASSLGLAGYNEQFF.

At least ten counts were recorded for this clone. The sample has other DNA sequences that encode this CDR3 too. V is TRBV9 and J is TRBJ2-1; a weak D match, TRBD2 (5 bases). In germline, CDR1 is SGDLS, CDR2 YYNGEE. V was cut by 0 bases and J by 1 base, with 8 bases left in between. The CDR3 consists of 15 residues. CDR3 nucleotide sequence: TGTGCCAGCAGCGTAGAAGCGGATTCCTACAATGAGCAGTTCTTC. This sequence encodes CASSVEADSYNEQFF.

In this sample, this clone turned up a few times. The rearrangement uses TRBV27 and TRBJ1-5; D call uncertain. CDR1 and CDR2 (germline): MNHEY, SMNVEV (reference sequence). There are 14 residues in the CDR3. Between the trimmed V and J ends, which lost 2 bases and 0 bases, there was a span of 5 bases. This CDR3 reads CASSLASSNQPQHF. The CDR3 coding sequence is TGTGCCAGCAGTTTAGCCTCTAGCAATCAGCCCCAGCATTTT.

This clone was seen a few times. V gene TRBV30 combines with J gene TRBJ2-7; 8 positions agree with TRBD1. The junction had 8 bases not matched to a gene; V was cut back by 0 bases and J by 4 bases. This CDR3 comprises 15 residues. The germline V gene has CDR1 GTSNPN and CDR2 SVGIG (reference sequence). This chain's CDR3 is CAWSVSGQDSYEQYF. The CDR3 DNA follows: TGTGCCTGGAGTGTATCGGGACAGGATTCTTACGAGCAGTACTTC.

The rearrangement links TRBV30 to TRBJ2-6; a weak D match, TRBD2 (6 bases). Trimming took 1 base from V and 3 from J, leaving 13 bases between them. There are 16 residues in the CDR3. Germline CDR1 GTSNPN, CDR2 SVGIG (reference sequence). The CDR3 region is CAWSAYGGIGANVLTF. In nucleotides, the CDR3 is TGTGCCTGGAGTGCCTACGGGGGTATTGGGGCCAACGTCCTGACTTTC.

This chain joins TRBV21-1 and TRBJ2-3. TRBV21-1 has pseudogene status. The CDR3 is 13 residues long. Written as DNA, the CDR3 is TGTGCCAGCAGCAAAGAGTTAGGGATCATACAGTATTTT. This gives the protein CASSKELGIIQYF.

The rearrangement links TRBV29-1 to TRBJ2-3; D gene unclear. CDR3 length: 14 amino acids. With 4 bases removed from V and 2 bases from J, the gap between germline ends came to 13 bases. Germline V gene data show CDR1 as SQVTM and CDR2 as ANQGSEA. CDR3 loop: CSVVLLGITDTQYF. DNA for the CDR3: TGCAGCGTTGTCCTGCTGGGTATCACAGATACGCAGTATTTT.